This is a list of T cell receptor beta chains from one sample in a study of blood T cell repertoires in COVID-19. Sequenced by immunoSEQ multiplex PCR; TCRdb stores in-frame clones only, minus some. The table lists 35,000 to 55,000 clones, around 83% of them singletons, with about 7% in the top ten. The sequenced sample consisted of peripheral blood. The receptors derive from a man aged 55 to 70 with active COVID-19. Each CDR3 is given with its conserved first and last residue. A D gene is named only where the DNA matches it firmly. Size tells how often a clone was seen (once, few, many) or the class of an expanded clone, and some rows leave it out.

V	size	D	J	CDR3	DNA
TRBV27	NA	TRBD2	TRBJ2-1	CASSFGSSGRNEQFF	TGTGCCAGCAGTTTTGGGTCTAGCGGGAGGAATGAGCAGTTCTTC
TRBV4-2	NA	NA	TRBJ2-1	CASSQVTAGSENEQFF	TGTGCCAGCAGCCAAGTCACTGCGGGATCGGAGAATGAGCAGTTCTTC
TRBV6-4	NA	TRBD2	TRBJ2-3	CASSLTSGSGDTQYF	TGTGCCAGCAGCTTGACTAGCGGGAGTGGGGATACGCAGTATTTT
TRBV7-2	NA	TRBD2	TRBJ2-1	CASSPRNSGGTNEQFF	TGTGCCAGCAGCCCACGTAATAGCGGGGGGACCAATGAGCAGTTCTTC
TRBV7-7	NA	NA	TRBJ2-3	CASSLSGALTDTQYF	TGTGCCAGCAGCTTATCAGGGGCGCTCACAGATACGCAGTATTTT
TRBV25-1	NA	TRBD1	TRBJ1-1	CASRLGGASLAFF	TGTGCCAGCAGACTAGGGGGCGCGAGTCTAGCTTTCTTT
TRBV3-1/TRBV3-2	NA	NA	TRBJ2-3	CASSQERLAQYF	TGTGCCAGCAGCCAAGAGAGGCTGGCGCAGTATTTT
TRBV11-2	once	NA	TRBJ1-2	CASSLHVRGSTVGYTF	TGTGCCAGCAGCTTACACGTACGGGGAAGTACGGTTGGCTACACCTTC
TRBV10-3	once	TRBD1	TRBJ1-1	CAISVSGGNEAFF	TGTGCCATCAGTGTCTCAGGGGGTAATGAAGCTTTCTTT
TRBV19	NA	NA	TRBJ1-6	CASSLSSYNSPLHF	TGTGCCAGTAGCCTGAGCTCCTATAATTCACCCCTCCACTTT
TRBV28	NA	NA	TRBJ2-4	CASSLGPRVQNIQYF	TGTGCCAGCAGTTTAGGTCCTAGAGTACAAAACATTCAGTACTTC
TRBV7-9	NA	NA	TRBJ1-5	CASSLDRVGQPQHF	TGTGCCAGCAGCTTAGACAGGGTTGGGCAGCCCCAGCATTTT
TRBV29-1	NA	TRBD2	TRBJ2-3	CSVGYSGGTDTQYF	TGCAGCGTTGGGTATAGCGGGGGCACAGATACGCAGTATTTT
TRBV19	NA	NA	TRBJ1-1	CASTSSIEAFF	TGTGCCAGTACGAGCTCCATTGAAGCTTTCTTT
TRBV7-8	NA	TRBD2	TRBJ2-3	CASSSGLAGGAGGTDTQYF	TGTGCCAGCAGCTCGGGACTAGCGGGAGGCGCAGGGGGCACAGATACGCAGTATTTT
TRBV6-5	few	TRBD2	TRBJ2-7	CASTPMAGRAYEQYF	TGTGCCAGCACCCCAATGGCAGGGAGGGCCTACGAGCAGTACTTC
TRBV6-2/TRBV6-3	medium-sized	TRBD1	TRBJ1-5	CASSYTGGVQPQHF	TGTGCCAGCAGTTACACAGGGGGAGTTCAGCCCCAGCATTTT
TRBV6-1	NA	TRBD1	TRBJ1-2	CASSEGQGWYGYTF	TGTGCCAGCAGTGAAGGACAGGGTTGGTATGGCTACACCTTC
TRBV29-1	NA	NA	TRBJ1-2	CSVQQSYGYTF	TGCAGCGTGCAACAGAGCTATGGCTACACCTTC
TRBV10-3	few	NA	TRBJ2-7	CATRDNSYEQYF	TGTGCCACCCGGGACAACTCCTACGAGCAGTACTTC
TRBV4-1	NA	TRBD2	TRBJ2-1	CASSGRLAGDYNEQFF	TGCGCCAGCAGCGGACGACTAGCGGGGGATTACAATGAGCAGTTCTTC
TRBV5-1	NA	TRBD1	TRBJ2-7	CASSTPGTGNHEQYF	TGCGCCAGCAGCACGCCCGGGACAGGGAACCACGAGCAGTACTTC
TRBV13	NA	TRBD1	TRBJ2-7	CASSSPLGQGANEQYF	TGTGCCAGCAGCTCGCCCCTGGGACAGGGGGCGAACGAGCAGTACTTC
TRBV3-1/TRBV3-2	few	NA	TRBJ2-7	CASTTGKREQYF	TGTGCCAGCACCACAGGGAAGCGGGAGCAGTACTTC
TRBV28	NA	NA	TRBJ2-2	CASSTIGDSTGELFF	TGTGCCAGCAGTACCATAGGGGATTCCACCGGGGAGCTGTTTTTT
TRBV30	NA	NA	TRBJ1-1	CAWSEGGLLTEAFF	TGTGCCTGGAGTGAGGGAGGGCTATTGACTGAAGCTTTCTTT
TRBV6-2/TRBV6-3	NA	TRBD1	TRBJ2-2	CASSYIRGRNTGELFF	TGTGCCAGCAGTTACATCAGGGGGCGGAACACCGGGGAGCTGTTTTTT
TRBV12-3/TRBV12-4	NA	NA	TRBJ1-2	CASRRTDRSYTF	TGTGCCAGCAGACGAACGGACAGATCCTACACCTTC
TRBV19	few	NA	TRBJ1-2	CASSIGETPGYTF	TGTGCCAGTAGTATAGGAGAAACGCCTGGCTACACCTTC
TRBV10-3	once	NA	TRBJ1-1	CAISEGVIEAFF	TGTGCCATCAGTGAAGGGGTCATTGAAGCTTTCTTT
TRBV10-3	NA	NA	TRBJ1-1	CAISVRVETEAFF	TGTGCCATCAGTGTCAGGGTTGAGACTGAAGCTTTCTTT
TRBV28	few	TRBD2	TRBJ2-5	CASSSLTSGGATQYF	TGTGCCAGCAGCTCACTTACTAGCGGGGGTGCCACCCAGTACTTC
TRBV4-3	NA	NA	TRBJ2-1	CASSYLHSQEYNEQFF	TGCGCCAGCAGCTACCTGCACAGCCAGGAATACAATGAGCAGTTCTTC
TRBV4-1	NA	TRBD1	TRBJ2-4	CASSPDQGAQHIQYF	TGCGCCAGCAGCCCAGACCAGGGGGCTCAACACATTCAGTACTTC
TRBV30	NA	TRBD1	TRBJ2-5	CAWSLTGAETQYF	TGTGCCTGGAGTCTTACAGGGGCAGAGACCCAGTACTTC
TRBV2	NA	NA	TRBJ1-2	CASSAYSNYGYTF	TGTGCCAGCAGTGCGTACAGTAACTATGGCTACACCTTC
TRBV6-6	NA	NA	TRBJ2-2	CASTRRGLALGTGELFF	TGTGCCAGCACTCGGAGGGGGCTAGCCCTGGGGACCGGGGAGCTGTTTTTT
TRBV9	NA	NA	TRBJ2-5	CASSVSQAQETQYF	TGTGCCAGCAGCGTGAGTCAGGCCCAAGAGACCCAGTACTTC
TRBV19	NA	NA	TRBJ1-5	CASTFDGGRRQGQPQHF	TGTGCCAGTACCTTCGACGGAGGCCGTAGACAAGGGCAGCCCCAGCATTTT
TRBV6-5	NA	TRBD1	TRBJ1-4	CASRRTGGDRKLFF	TGTGCCAGCAGAAGAACAGGGGGAGATAGAAAACTGTTTTTT
TRBV7-2	once	TRBD2	TRBJ2-2	CASSLAGMNTGELFF	TGTGCCAGCAGTCTAGCGGGGATGAACACCGGGGAGCTGTTTTTT
TRBV7-8	NA	NA	TRBJ2-2	CASSKTANTGELFF	TGTGCCAGCAGCAAGACAGCGAACACCGGGGAGCTGTTTTTT
TRBV15	NA	TRBD1	TRBJ1-2	CATSRDRIYGYTF	TGTGCCACCAGCAGGGACAGGATCTATGGCTACACCTTC
TRBV3-1/TRBV3-2	NA	NA	TRBJ2-7	CASSQDHGRNEQYF	TGTGCCAGCAGCCAAGATCACGGGAGAAACGAGCAGTACTTC
TRBV7-9	few	TRBD2	TRBJ2-7	CASSSGTSRPYF	TGTGCCAGCAGCTCTGGGACTAGCCGCCCGTACTTC
TRBV7-3	NA	NA	TRBJ2-1	CASSLTAGNEQFF	TGTGCCAGCAGCTTAACTGCGGGCAATGAGCAGTTCTTC
TRBV5-4	few	NA	TRBJ2-5	CASTQAPQETQYF	TGTGCCAGCACTCAAGCGCCTCAAGAGACCCAGTACTTC
TRBV21-1	NA	NA	TRBJ2-1	CASTPPGLTEQFF	TGTGCCAGCACCCCCCCAGGGCTAACTGAGCAGTTCTTC
TRBV24-1	NA	NA	TRBJ1-5	CATSDFGQPQHF	TGTGCCACCAGTGATTTCGGTCAGCCCCAGCATTTT
TRBV27	NA	NA	TRBJ2-7	CASKEFHHSYEQYF	TGTGCCAGCAAGGAGTTTCACCACTCCTACGAGCAGTACTTC
TRBV7-9	NA	NA	TRBJ1-5	CASSLQGNQPQHF	TGTGCCAGCAGCTTACAGGGGAATCAGCCCCAGCATTTT
TRBV29-1	NA	TRBD1	TRBJ1-3	CSVEGQGARGNTIYF	TGCAGCGTTGAAGGACAGGGGGCAAGGGGAAACACCATATATTTT
TRBV5-1	NA	TRBD2	TRBJ2-7	CASSLTSGSSYEQYF	TGCGCCAGCAGCTTGACTAGCGGGAGCTCCTACGAGCAGTACTTC